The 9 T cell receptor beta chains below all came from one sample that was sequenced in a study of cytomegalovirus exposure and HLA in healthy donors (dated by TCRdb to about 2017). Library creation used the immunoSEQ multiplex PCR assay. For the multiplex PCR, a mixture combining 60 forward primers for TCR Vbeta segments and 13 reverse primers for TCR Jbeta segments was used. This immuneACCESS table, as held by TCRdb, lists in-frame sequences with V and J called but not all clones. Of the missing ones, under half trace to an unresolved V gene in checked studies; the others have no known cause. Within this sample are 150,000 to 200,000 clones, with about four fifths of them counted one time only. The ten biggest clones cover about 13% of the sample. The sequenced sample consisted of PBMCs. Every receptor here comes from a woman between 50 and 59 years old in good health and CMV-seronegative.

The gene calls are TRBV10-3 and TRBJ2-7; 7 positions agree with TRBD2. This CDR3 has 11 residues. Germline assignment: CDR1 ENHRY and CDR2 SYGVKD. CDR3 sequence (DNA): TGTTCTACTAGCGTTTCCTACGAGCAGTACTTC. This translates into CSTSVSYEQYF.

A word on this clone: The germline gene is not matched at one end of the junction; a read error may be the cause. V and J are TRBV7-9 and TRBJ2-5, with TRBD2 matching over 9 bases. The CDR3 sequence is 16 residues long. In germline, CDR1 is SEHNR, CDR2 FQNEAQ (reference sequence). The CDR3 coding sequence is TGTTCCAGCAGCCCGTCAGCGGGAGGACATTTGGAGACCCAGTACTTC. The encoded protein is CSSSPSAGGHLETQYF.

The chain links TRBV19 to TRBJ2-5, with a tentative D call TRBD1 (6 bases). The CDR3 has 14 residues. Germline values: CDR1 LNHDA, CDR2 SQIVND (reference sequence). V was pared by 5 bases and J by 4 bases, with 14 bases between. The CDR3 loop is CASSARTVGETQYF. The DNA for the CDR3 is TGTGCCAGTAGTGCCCGGACAGTCGGAGAGACCCAGTACTTC.

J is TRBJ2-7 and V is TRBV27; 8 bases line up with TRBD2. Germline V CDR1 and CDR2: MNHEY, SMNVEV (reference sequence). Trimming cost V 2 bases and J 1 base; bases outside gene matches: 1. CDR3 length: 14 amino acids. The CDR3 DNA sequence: TGTGCCAGCAGTTTAACTAGCGGTTCCTACGAGCAGTACTTC. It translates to CASSLTSGSYEQYF.

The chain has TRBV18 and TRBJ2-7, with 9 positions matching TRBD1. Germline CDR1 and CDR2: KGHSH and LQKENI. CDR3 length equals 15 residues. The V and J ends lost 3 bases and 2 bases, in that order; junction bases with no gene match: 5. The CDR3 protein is CASSPGTGLTYEQYF. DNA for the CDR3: TGTGCCAGCTCACCTGGGACAGGGTTGACCTACGAGCAGTACTTC.

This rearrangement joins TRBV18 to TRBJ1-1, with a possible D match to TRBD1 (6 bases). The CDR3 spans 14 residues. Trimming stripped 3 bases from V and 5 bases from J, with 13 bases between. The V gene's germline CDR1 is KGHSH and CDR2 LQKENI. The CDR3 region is CASSPSAGDTEAFF. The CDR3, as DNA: TGTGCCAGCTCACCTTCTGCAGGGGATACTGAAGCTTTCTTT.

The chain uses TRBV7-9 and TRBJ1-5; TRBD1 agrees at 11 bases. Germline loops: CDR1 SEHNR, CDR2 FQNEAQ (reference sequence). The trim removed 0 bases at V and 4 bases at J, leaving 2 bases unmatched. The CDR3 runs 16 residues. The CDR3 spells CASSLAGTGGNQPQHF. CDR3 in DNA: TGTGCCAGCAGCTTAGCGGGGACAGGGGGGAATCAGCCCCAGCATTTT.

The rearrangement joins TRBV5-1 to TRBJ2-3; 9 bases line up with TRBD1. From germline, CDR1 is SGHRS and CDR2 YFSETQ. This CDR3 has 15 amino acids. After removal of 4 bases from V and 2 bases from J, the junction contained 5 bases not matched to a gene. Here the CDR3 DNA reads TGCGCCAGCAGCCTGGACAGGGGACTCACAGATACGCAGTATTTT. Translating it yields CASSLDRGLTDTQYF.

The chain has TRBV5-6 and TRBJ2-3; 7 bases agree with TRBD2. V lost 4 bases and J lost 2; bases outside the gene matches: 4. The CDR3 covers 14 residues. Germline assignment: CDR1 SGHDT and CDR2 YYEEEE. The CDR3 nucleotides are TGTGCCAGCAGCCAGACTAGCTCCACAGATACGCAGTATTTT. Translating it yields CASSQTSSTDTQYF.